Below are 14 T cell receptor beta chains sequenced from a single sample in a study of T cells after yellow fever vaccination. TCRdb analysed the 5' RACE reads with MiXCR anew, one entry per CDR3 protein. Counted here are approximately 160,000 distinct CDR3 sequences, approximately 9.7% occurring once; the ten biggest clones make up around 33%. The material sequenced was CD8+ T cells sorted from PBMCs, taken 45 days after the yellow fever booster vaccination. Every receptor here comes from a man younger than 30 who received the YFV17D yellow fever vaccine.

V is TRBV5-8 and J is TRBJ1-3; D unclear. The CDR3 sequence is 15 residues long. Germline CDR1 is SGHTS and CDR2 is YDEGEE. Trimming stripped 4 bases from V and 0 bases from J, with 11 bases between. CDR3 sequence (DNA): TGTGCCAGCAGCCCACACAAATACTCTGGAAACACCATATATTTT. The encoded protein is CASSPHKYSGNTIYF.

This clonotype was detected a few times. The gene calls are TRBV7-9 and TRBJ2-7; D is possibly TRBD1 or TRBD2 (5 bases each). The CDR3 is 14 residues long. V was cut by 7 bases and J by 2 bases, with 15 bases left in between. The germline CDR1 and CDR2 sequences are SEHNR and FQNEAQ (reference sequence). Written as DNA, the CDR3 is TGTGCCAGCACCCCTTACGAGGGACCCTACGAGCAGTACGTC. Translated, it gives CASTPYEGPYEQYV.

The chain recombines TRBV4-1 with TRBJ2-5; D remains unclear. V gave up 0 bases and J gave up 1 base, with 9 bases separating them. CDR1 is MGHRA, CDR2 YSYEKL, per germline. CDR3 size: 15 residues. CDR3 region: CASSQDLAPQETQYF. For the CDR3, the DNA is TGCGCCAGCAGCCAAGATCTGGCCCCCCAAGAGACCCAGTACTTC.

This clonotype has just a few counts. This chain joins TRBV12-3 or TRBV12-4 and TRBJ1-4, with D perhaps TRBD1 (5 bases). This CDR3 comprises 15 residues. Trimming stripped 7 bases from V and 6 bases from J, with 18 bases between. The CDR3 protein is CASIDPGTPDEKLFF. The CDR3 DNA follows: TGTGCCAGCATCGATCCCGGGACCCCGGATGAAAAACTGTTTTTT.

This clonotype was counted only a few times. This chain connects TRBV9 to TRBJ2-3; D possibly uses TRBD1 or TRBD2 (5 bases each). The CDR3 runs to 16 residues. Trimming took 0 bases from V and 7 from J, leaving 18 bases between them. Germline CDR1 reads SGDLS; CDR2 reads YYNGEE. The CDR3 nucleotides are TGTGCCAGCAGCGTAGCCGGGACCATGTTAAAGAATACGCAGTATTTT. Amino acids: CASSVAGTMLKNTQYF.

This clonotype was seen more than once but under ten times. The gene calls are TRBV19 and TRBJ2-7; the match to TRBD1 covers 9 bases. This CDR3 spans 12 amino acids. Trimming took 9 bases from V and 4 from J; bases not matched to a gene: 4. CDR1 is LNHDA and CDR2 is SQIVND in the germline V gene (reference sequence). The CDR3, as DNA: TGTGCCAGCAGGGACAGGGTTTACGAGCAGTACGTC. It yields the protein CASRDRVYEQYV.

The chain recombines TRBV7-9 with TRBJ2-5; 11 positions agree with TRBD2. The ends lost 6 bases at V and 2 bases at J; junction bases unmatched: 8. The CDR3 length is 16 residues. The germline V gene encodes CDR1 SEHNR and CDR2 FQNEAQ (reference sequence). CDR3 nucleotides: TGTGCCAGCAGGGACCCGACTAGCGGGAATCAAGAGACCCAGTACTTC. This encodes CASRDPTSGNQETQYF.

This clonotype was detected many times. V usage is TRBV27 and J usage is TRBJ1-1; D uncertain. This CDR3 contains 12 residues. Germline V CDR1 and CDR2: MNHEY, SMNVEV (reference sequence). Trimming took off 4 bases at V and 7 bases at J, with 10 bases between the two ends. CDR3 region: CASSSRWDEAFF. CDR3 DNA: TGTGCCAGCAGTTCAAGGTGGGATGAAGCTTTCTTT.

This clonotype was seen a few times. The rearrangement links TRBV11-2 to TRBJ2-5; 14 nucleotides agree with TRBD2. With 4 bases clipped from V and 4 bases from J, the junction kept 11 bases outside the gene matches. The CDR3 spans 18 residues. Germline CDR1 is SGHAT and CDR2 is FQNNGV. The CDR3 sequence is CASSSGLAGVGNRETQYF. The CDR3 DNA follows: TGTGCCAGCAGCTCGGGACTAGCGGGGGTTGGAAATCGAGAGACCCAGTACTTC. The whole variable domain, filled in from reference TRBV11-2 and TRBJ2-5, reads EAGVAQSPRYKIIEKRQSVAFWCNPISGHATLYWYQQILGQGPKLLIQFQNNGVVDDSQLPKDRFSAERLKGVDSTLKIQPAKLEDSAVYLCASSSGLAGVGNRETQYFGPGTRLLVL.

This clonotype was seen more than once but under ten times. The chain joins TRBV9 to TRBJ1-5; D gene unclear. Germline CDR1 is SGDLS and CDR2 is YYNGEE. The length of the CDR3 is 15 residues. V lost 4 bases, J lost 3 bases, and 14 bases lay in between. CDR3 DNA: TGTGCCAGCAGCCCTGAAACCGGGGACAATCAGCCCCAGCATTTT. It encodes CASSPETGDNQPQHF.

In the case of this clonotype: One base away lies a much larger clone, so this may be a sequencing read error. V usage is TRBV6-2 or TRBV6-3 and J usage is TRBJ2-5; D is ambiguous. Germline CDR1 reads MNHEY; CDR2 reads SVGEGT. This CDR3 has 12 amino acids. CDR3 residues: CASRSSEEIQYF. CDR3 in DNA: TGTGCCAGCAGGAGCTCCGAAGAGATCCAGTACTTC.

This clonotype occurred a few times. The rearrangement joins TRBV9 to TRBJ2-2, with 8 bases that match TRBD2. Germline CDR1 is SGDLS and CDR2 is YYNGEE. After removal of 6 bases from V and 4 bases from J, the junction contained 2 bases not matched to a gene. This CDR3 contains 13 residues. The CDR3 bases are TGTGCCAGCACTCTAGCGGGCACCGGGGAGCTGTTTTTT. It specifies CASTLAGTGELFF.

This clonotype was observed a handful of times. The chain employs TRBV6-2 or TRBV6-3 and TRBJ1-4; the D is unclear. This CDR3 has 12 amino acids. Germline assignment: CDR1 MNHEY and CDR2 SVGEGT. V gave up 4 bases and J gave up 12 bases, with 12 bases separating them. The CDR3 DNA sequence: TGTGCCAGCAGTTTTACCTTGGACCAACTGTTTTTT. Its protein product is CASSFTLDQLFF.

Only a few counts were recorded for this clonotype. This chain joins TRBV7-9 and TRBJ2-3; D perhaps matches TRBD2 (7 bases). V was pared by 0 bases and J by 2 bases, with 15 bases between. The CDR3 spans 17 residues. In germline, CDR1 is SEHNR, CDR2 FQNEAQ (reference sequence). The CDR3 spells CASSLALPGGPTDTQYF. Here the CDR3 DNA reads TGTGCCAGCAGCTTAGCGCTTCCGGGGGGCCCCACAGATACGCAGTATTTT.